These 9 T cell receptor beta chains were all obtained from the same sample, sequenced in a study of CD8+CD57+ T cells in acquired aplastic anemia. It was patients with CD8+CD57+ cell expansion by flow cytometry who were chosen for sequencing. The TCR beta profiling, which covered VDJ combination and CDR3 sequence, was carried out using genomic DNA as the template. TCRdb reprocessed the reads with MiXCR, giving one entry per CDR3 protein. The sample holds roughly 500,000 distinct CDR3 sequences, roughly 34% seen once. The source material was sorted CD4+, CD8+, or CD8+CD57+ T cells (not recorded which) from PBMCs. The receptors derive from a human donor with aplastic anemia.

This clonotype has more than one count but fewer than ten. DNA for the CDR3: TGTGCCAGCATAACTAGCGCCGTCTCCTACAATGAGCAGTTCTTC. It specifies CASITSAVSYNEQFF. The chain recombines TRBV2 with TRBJ2-1, with 7 bases that match TRBD2. This CDR3 is built from 15 residues. The ends lost 7 bases at V and 0 bases at J; junction bases unmatched: 6. The germline V gene encodes CDR1 SNHLY and CDR2 FYNNEI.

In its sample, this clonotype was seen a few times. V usage is TRBV7-2 and J usage is TRBJ2-1; D assignment may be TRBD1 or TRBD2 (5 bases each). The CDR3 spans 13 residues. Trimming left V 5 bases short and J 6 bases short, with 11 bases between. CDR1 and CDR2 from the germline V gene are SGHTA and FQGNSA. CDR3 DNA sequence: TGTGCCAGCAGCCTGGGGGAAATCAATGAGCAGTTCTTC. It is translated as CASSLGEINEQFF.

This clonotype was detected only a few times. The V and J genes are TRBV2 and TRBJ2-5; 8 bases agree with TRBD2. The CDR3 consists of 14 residues. With V trimmed by 6 bases and J by 5 bases, 8 bases remained unmatched. Germline CDR1 SNHLY, CDR2 FYNNEI. The CDR3 protein is CASSGRGPGETQYF. In DNA form, the CDR3 reads TGTGCCAGCAGCGGGAGGGGCCCGGGGGAGACCCAGTACTTC.

The table lists this clonotype with a few counts. This sequence joins TRBV12-3 or TRBV12-4 and TRBJ1-5, with unresolved D. V gave up 1 base and J gave up 7 bases, with 11 bases separating them. The CDR3 runs to 14 residues. The CDR3 nucleotides read TGTGCCAGCAGTTTAGGGCGGGTAGGACAGCCCCAGCATTTT. Translation gives CASSLGRVGQPQHF.

This clonotype has at least ten counts. This sequence joins TRBV20-1 and TRBJ2-3; 9 bases line up with TRBD1. Germline trimming cut 3 bases from V and 1 base from J; bases unmatched to any gene: 2. The CDR3 totals 14 residues. The germline V gene encodes CDR1 DFQATT and CDR2 SNEGSKA (reference sequence). The CDR3, as DNA: TGCAGTGCTAGCGACAGGGGGGGCACAGATACGCAGTATTTT. Encoded protein: CSASDRGGTDTQYF.

This clonotype was detected ten times or more. CDR3 in amino acids: CASTHGTGNYEQYF. For the CDR3, the DNA is TGTGCCAGCACCCACGGGACAGGGAACTACGAGCAGTACTTC. The V and J genes are TRBV7-2 and TRBJ2-7; 9 nucleotides match TRBD1. Germline assignment: CDR1 SGHTA and CDR2 FQGNSA. V lost 7 bases to trimming and J lost 3 bases; unmatched junction nucleotides: 7. CDR3 size: 14 residues.

A remark on this clonotype: Since a much larger clone is just one base distant, this may be a read error. V usage is TRBV2 and J usage is TRBJ2-5; D remains unclear. The CDR3 is 12 amino acids. The V end lost 1 base, the J end lost 3 bases, and 3 bases lay between the germline ends. Germline CDR1 reads SNHLY; CDR2 reads FYNNEI. The CDR3: CASSEEEETQYF. Here the CDR3 DNA reads TGTGCCAGCAGTGAAGAGGAAGAGACCCAGTACTTC. Together with reference TRBV2 and TRBJ2-5, the CDR3 gives the full variable domain: EPEVTQTPSHQVTQMGQEVILRCVPISNHLYFYWYRQILGQKVEFLVSFYNNEISEKSEIFDDQFSVERPDGSNFTLKIRSTKLEDSAMYFCASSEEEETQYFGPGTRLLVL.

This clonotype was seen at least ten times. The chain carries TRBV20-1 and TRBJ1-2; D possibly corresponds to TRBD1 (6 bases). This CDR3 contains 12 residues. Germline V CDR1 and CDR2: DFQATT, SNEGSKA (reference sequence). V shed 0 bases and J shed 7 bases, with 9 bases lying between them. CDR3 region: CSAREGGGGYTF. The CDR3 bases are TGCAGTGCTAGAGAGGGGGGCGGTGGCTACACCTTC.

Concerning this clonotype: A much larger clone is a single base away; this may be a read error. This chain connects TRBV2 to TRBJ1-6; perhaps TRBD1 as D (5 bases). Germline assignment: CDR1 SNHLY and CDR2 FYNNEI. The CDR3 has 16 residues. The DNA of the CDR3 is TGTGCCAGCAGTGATTGGGGGAGAACCTATAATTCACCCCCCCACTTT. This translates into CASSDWGRTYNSPPHF.